This record looks at one T cell receptor beta chain sequence and its context. No antigen is known for it. These data are taken from a study of cytomegalovirus exposure and HLA in healthy donors. About the research overall: Ancestry clustering placed about 86% of around 400 genotyped donors in the Caucasian-associated cluster.

Trimming pared 4 bases from V and 0 bases from J, leaving 16 bases between. The germline gives CDR1 LNHDA, CDR2 SQIVND (reference sequence). The CDR3 runs 16 residues. The PCR made use of 60 Vbeta and 13 Jbeta primers. TCRdb's copy holds only in-frame clones and misses some; the assay was immunoSEQ multiplex PCR. The sample carries about 140,000 clones, roughly 80% recorded once. Study-level results: Later work associated 17,000 or so TCR beta sequences with HLA alleles at 0.05 false discovery rate. Researchers had no immune exposure information except CMV serostatus available.

The V and J genes are TRBV19 and TRBJ2-7, with a weak D call TRBD1 (6 bases). Sample: PBMCs. This receptor was taken from a woman aged 40-49 years in good health and CMV-seronegative. This chain's CDR3 is CASSTRGGPSSYEQYF. As DNA, the CDR3 is TGTGCCAGTAGTACCCGAGGGGGTCCTTCCTCCTACGAGCAGTACTTC.